This record looks at one T cell receptor beta chain sequence and its context. Its antigen is not known. These data come from a study of cytomegalovirus exposure and HLA in healthy donors. This CDR3 region has 17 residues. From germline, CDR1 is MDHEN and CDR2 SYDVKM. V shed 6 bases and J 3 bases; nucleotides not matched to a gene: 12. The study's findings and limits: Cytomegalovirus association was listed for about 160 TCR beta chains.

PCR involved 60 Vbeta and 13 Jbeta primers. Some clones are missing from TCRdb's copy, which holds only in-frame ones; the method was immunoSEQ multiplex PCR. Of under 85,000 clones in the sample, under 80% were seen once. Sequencing used PBMCs. This rearrangement joins TRBV28 to TRBJ1-3; 9 bases are shared with TRBD1. This clonotype was sampled from a man in his forties in good health and CMV-seronegative. CDR3 DNA: TGTGCCAGCAGAATCTCTCCGGGACAGGGTGGTGGAAACACCATATATTTT. Amino acid sequence: CASRISPGQGGGNTIYF.